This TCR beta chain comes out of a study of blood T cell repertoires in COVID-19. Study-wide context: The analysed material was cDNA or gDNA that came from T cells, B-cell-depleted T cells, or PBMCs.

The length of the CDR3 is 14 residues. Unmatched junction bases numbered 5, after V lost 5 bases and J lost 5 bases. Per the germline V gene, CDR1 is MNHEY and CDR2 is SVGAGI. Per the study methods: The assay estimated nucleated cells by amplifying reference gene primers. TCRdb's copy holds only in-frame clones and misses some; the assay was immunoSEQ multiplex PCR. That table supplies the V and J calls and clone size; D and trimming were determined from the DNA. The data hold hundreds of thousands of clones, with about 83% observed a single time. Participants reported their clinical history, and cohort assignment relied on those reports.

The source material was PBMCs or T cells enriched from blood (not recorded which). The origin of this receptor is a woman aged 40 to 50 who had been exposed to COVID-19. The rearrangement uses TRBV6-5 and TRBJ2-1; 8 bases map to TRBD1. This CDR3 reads CASSREGQDNEQFF. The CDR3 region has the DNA TGTGCCAGCAGTAGAGAGGGACAGGACAATGAGCAGTTCTTC.